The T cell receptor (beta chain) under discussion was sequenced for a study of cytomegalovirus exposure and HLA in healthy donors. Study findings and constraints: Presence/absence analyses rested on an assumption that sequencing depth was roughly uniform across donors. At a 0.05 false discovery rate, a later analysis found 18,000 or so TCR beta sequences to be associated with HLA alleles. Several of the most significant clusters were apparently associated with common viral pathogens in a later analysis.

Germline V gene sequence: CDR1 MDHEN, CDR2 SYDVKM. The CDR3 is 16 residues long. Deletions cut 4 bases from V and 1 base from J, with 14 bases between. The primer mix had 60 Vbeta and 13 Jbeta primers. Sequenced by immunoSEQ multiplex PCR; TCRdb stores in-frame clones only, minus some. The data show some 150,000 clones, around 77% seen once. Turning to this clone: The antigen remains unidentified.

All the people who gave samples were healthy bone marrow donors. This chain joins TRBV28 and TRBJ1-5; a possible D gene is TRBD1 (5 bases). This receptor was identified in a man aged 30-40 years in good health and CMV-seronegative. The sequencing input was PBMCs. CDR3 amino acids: CASSSGGGGSNQPQHF. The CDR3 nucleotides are TGTGCCAGCAGTTCCGGCGGGGGGGGGAGCAATCAGCCCCAGCATTTT.